The 30 T cell receptor beta chains listed next were all sequenced from one sample in a study of radiotherapy plus CTLA-4 blockade in lung cancer (dated by TCRdb to 2016 to 2019). The method behind the library was the immunoSEQ multiplex PCR assay. What TCRdb holds here is the immuneACCESS table cut down to in-frame rearrangements. Part of the clones is not present; checked against another copy, under half of the missing clones reflect an unresolved V gene, and the others are unexplained. The sample table shows around 95,000 clones, and approximately 83% are seen once. The ten largest make up roughly 0.84% of the sample. The sequenced sample was peripheral blood, obtained from a patient treated with radiotherapy plus ipilimumab. These receptors all come from a human donor with non-small cell lung cancer who had stable disease on radiotherapy plus ipilimumab.

The chain is built from TRBV19 and TRBJ2-1, with 8 bases lining up with TRBD2. V shed 1 base and J 2 bases; nucleotides not matched to a gene: 7. CDR1 LNHDA and CDR2 SQIVND come from the germline V gene (reference sequence). The CDR3 has 17 residues. CDR3 protein: CASSIAGGLVAYNEQFF. CDR3 sequence (DNA): TGTGCCAGTAGTATAGCGGGAGGGCTCGTAGCCTACAATGAGCAGTTCTTC.

This chain joins TRBV7-9 and TRBJ2-5; D perhaps matches TRBD1 (5 bases). The germline V gene has CDR1 SEHNR and CDR2 FQNEAQ (reference sequence). V was pared by 1 base and J by 7 bases, with 10 bases between. This CDR3 contains 13 residues. The CDR3 coding sequence is TGTGCCAGCAGCTTAGAGGGGTTCGGGACCCAGTACTTC. This sequence encodes CASSLEGFGTQYF. Full variable domain (remainder filled in from reference TRBV7-9 and TRBJ2-5): DTGVSQNPRHKITKRGQNVTFRCDPISEHNRLYWYRQTLGQGPEFLTYFQNEAQLEKSRLLSDRFSAERPKGSFSTLEIQRTEQGDSAMYLCASSLEGFGTQYFGPGTRLLVL.

The chain links TRBV6-5 to TRBJ2-7, with 7 bases identical to TRBD1. The CDR3 is 15 residues long. V shed 2 bases and J 7 bases; nucleotides not matched to a gene: 11. Germline CDR1 is MNHEY and CDR2 is SVGAGI. CDR3 sequence (DNA): TGTGCCAGCAGTTACAGGGGGCTAAGTTCGGAGGAGCAGTACTTC. Translation: CASSYRGLSSEEQYF.

The V and J genes are TRBV19 and TRBJ2-7, with a possible D match to TRBD1 (6 bases). Germline assignment: CDR1 LNHDA and CDR2 SQIVND (reference sequence). Trimming took off 4 bases at V and 2 bases at J, with 15 bases between the two ends. There are 15 residues in the CDR3. CDR3 in amino acids: CASSSLAGAAYEQYF. The CDR3 DNA reads TGTGCCAGTAGTAGTTTGGCAGGGGCTGCCTACGAGCAGTACTTC.

The V gene is TRBV5-1, the J gene TRBJ2-1, with 7 positions matching TRBD2. The V gene end was trimmed by 5 bases and the J gene end by 9 bases; junction bases not matched to a gene: 20. In germline, CDR1 is SGHRS, CDR2 YFSETQ. CDR3 length: 17 residues. The CDR3 sequence is CASRSGGTTLKSGEQFF. The CDR3 nucleotides are TGCGCCAGCAGATCTGGAGGGACTACACTCAAATCGGGTGAGCAGTTCTTC.

This clone has only one observation. The V and J genes are TRBV28 and TRBJ1-1; D call uncertain. The CDR3 has 12 amino acids. CDR1 and CDR2 (germline): MDHEN, SYDVKM. Trimming stripped 2 bases from V and 2 bases from J, with 3 bases between. This CDR3 is CASSLKNTEAFF. DNA of the CDR3: TGTGCCAGCAGTTTAAAAAACACTGAAGCTTTCTTT.

This chain connects TRBV19 to TRBJ1-5; 7 nucleotides line up with TRBD1. Trimming at V came to 2 bases and at J to 6 bases, leaving 4 bases not matched to a gene. The germline gives CDR1 LNHDA, CDR2 SQIVND (reference sequence). The CDR3 length is 14 residues. CDR3 in amino acids: CASSINRGGQPQHF. In DNA form, the CDR3 reads TGTGCCAGTAGTATAAACAGGGGAGGTCAGCCCCAGCATTTT.

This rearrangement joins TRBV29-1 to TRBJ1-2; 10 nucleotides align to TRBD1. This CDR3 region has 14 residues. CDR1 is SQVTM and CDR2 is ANQGSEA in the germline V gene. J gave up 3 bases and V 3 bases, and 4 bases lay outside the gene matches. CDR3 protein: CSVDRQGADYGYTF. The CDR3 DNA is TGCAGCGTTGACAGACAGGGGGCGGACTATGGCTACACCTTC.

This rearrangement joins TRBV19 to TRBJ1-5; weak D call: TRBD1 (5 bases). The length of the CDR3 is 15 residues. The germline V gene has CDR1 LNHDA and CDR2 SQIVND (reference sequence). The V end lost 5 bases, the J end lost 4 bases, and 15 bases lay between the germline ends. This CDR3 is CASSDAGTGNQPQHF. CDR3 bases: TGTGCCAGTAGTGATGCCGGGACTGGGAATCAGCCCCAGCATTTT.

The chain has TRBV28 and TRBJ2-4; TRBD2 agrees at 12 bases. The J segment lost 1 base and the V segment lost 6 bases, leaving 13 bases of the junction unmatched. This CDR3 comprises 19 residues. Germline CDR1 is MDHEN and CDR2 is SYDVKM. This CDR3 is CASSSLLAGGEWAKNIQYF. CDR3 nucleotide sequence: TGTGCCAGCAGCTCTTTGCTAGCGGGAGGGGAATGGGCCAAAAACATTCAGTACTTC.

The chain joins TRBV19 to TRBJ2-7; 8 nucleotides match TRBD2. Germline-derived CDR1 and CDR2 are LNHDA and SQIVND (reference sequence). This CDR3 is 16 amino acids long. V gave up 3 bases and J gave up 4 bases; unmatched junction bases: 11. CDR3 nucleotides: TGTGCCAGTAGTATTCCCCTCGGTGCGGGAGGATACGAGCAGTACTTC. Translation gives CASSIPLGAGGYEQYF.

This rearrangement joins TRBV27 to TRBJ2-4; D call uncertain. Trimming removed 5 bases from V and 0 bases from J, with 20 bases in between. The CDR3 is 18 amino acids. Germline V gene data show CDR1 as MNHEY and CDR2 as SMNVEV (reference sequence). CDR3 amino acids: CASSVYSGGILAKNIQYF. The CDR3, as DNA: TGTGCCAGCAGTGTCTACTCAGGCGGCATTCTAGCCAAAAACATTCAGTACTTC.

This clone has only one observation. This sequence joins TRBV7-3 and TRBJ2-1, with D perhaps matching TRBD1 or TRBD2 (7 bases each). Trimming took 6 bases from V and 5 from J, leaving 17 bases between them. The CDR3 loop spans 15 amino acids. The germline CDR1 and CDR2 sequences are SGHTA and FQGTGA. The CDR3 sequence is CASSSGGLPHNEQFF. The CDR3 DNA sequence: TGTGCCAGCAGTTCAGGGGGACTACCGCACAATGAGCAGTTCTTC.

The chain is built from TRBV5-4 and TRBJ2-1; TRBD1 is a possible D gene (5 bases). Germline V gene lookup returns CDR1 SGHNT and CDR2 YYREEE (reference sequence). Trimming stripped 4 bases from V and 1 base from J, with 15 bases between. This CDR3 comprises 16 residues. The CDR3 loop is CASSDRQQPSYNEQFF. CDR3 DNA sequence: TGTGCCAGCAGCGATAGACAGCAACCTTCCTACAATGAGCAGTTCTTC.

The chain carries TRBV30 and TRBJ1-5; D remains ambiguous. V was clipped by 2 bases and J by 5 bases, with 7 bases between them. Germline lookup yields CDR1 GTSNPN and CDR2 SVGIG (reference sequence). CDR3 length equals 12 residues. The CDR3 loop reads CAWSMEDQPQHF. The CDR3 DNA reads as TGTGCCTGGAGTATGGAGGATCAGCCCCAGCATTTT.

This chain connects TRBV6-1 to TRBJ1-1; TRBD1 might be the D (5 bases). CDR1 and CDR2 (germline): MNHNS, SASEGT. Trimming stripped 2 bases from V and 11 bases from J, with 15 bases between. The CDR3 loop spans 13 amino acids. CDR3 residues: CASSERDPGGAFF. The CDR3 DNA is TGTGCCAGCAGTGAACGGGACCCGGGGGGGGCTTTCTTT.

V usage is TRBV15 and J usage is TRBJ1-6, with a possible D match to TRBD1 (5 bases). The V end was cut by 5 bases, the J end by 6 bases, with 14 bases between. This CDR3 contains 15 residues. Germline V gives CDR1 LNHNV, CDR2 YYDKDF (reference sequence). Written as DNA, the CDR3 is TGTGCCACCAGCCCACCAACAGGCTCTAATTCACCCCTCCACTTT. Protein sequence: CATSPPTGSNSPLHF.

The V call is TRBV10-1, the J call TRBJ2-1, with 13 bases that match TRBD2. J was trimmed by 7 bases and V by 2 bases; bases with no gene match: 8. This CDR3 comprises 17 residues. The germline CDR1 and CDR2 sequences are WNHNN and SYGVQD (reference sequence). This CDR3 reads CASSENMGLAGSNEQFF. CDR3 DNA: TGCGCCAGCAGTGAGAACATGGGACTAGCGGGATCGAATGAGCAGTTCTTC.

V gene TRBV19 combines with J gene TRBJ1-4; the D gene is possibly TRBD1 (5 bases). The V end lost 2 bases, the J end lost 4 bases, and 8 bases lay between the germline ends. CDR3 length: 14 residues. Germline values: CDR1 LNHDA, CDR2 SQIVND (reference sequence). CDR3 amino acids: CASSIQGGNEKLFF. In nucleotides, the CDR3 is TGTGCCAGTAGTATACAGGGTGGTAATGAAAAACTGTTTTTT.

This clone was found a few times. J is TRBJ2-7 and V is TRBV2; 7 bases map to TRBD2. This CDR3 spans 13 amino acids. Germline CDR1 is SNHLY and CDR2 is FYNNEI. The V segment lost 7 bases and the J segment 2 bases; nucleotides outside the gene matches: 5. The CDR3 region is CASKAGATYEQYF. Written as DNA, the CDR3 is TGTGCCAGCAAGGCGGGAGCAACCTACGAGCAGTACTTC.

For the CDR3, the DNA is TGTGCCAGCAGCTTGGGCCAGATTGCTTTCTTT. Amino acids: CASSLGQIAFF. The V call is TRBV7-2, the J call TRBJ1-1; D is unresolved. V was trimmed by 3 bases and J by 11 bases, leaving 10 bases between them. The CDR3 is made up of 11 amino acids. Germline CDR1 reads SGHTA; CDR2 reads FQGNSA.

V and J are TRBV4-2 and TRBJ2-1, with 7 nucleotides matching TRBD2. Germline CDR1 is LGHNA and CDR2 is YNFKEQ. This CDR3 is 17 amino acids long. Unmatched junction bases numbered 7, after V lost 0 bases and J lost 2 bases. The CDR3 DNA sequence: TGTGCCAGCAGCCAAGATCATTGGGGGGGGGCCTACAATGAGCAGTTCTTC. Its translation is CASSQDHWGGAYNEQFF.

The genes are TRBV10-1 and TRBJ1-1, with unresolved D. Germline V gene data show CDR1 as WNHNN and CDR2 as SYGVQD (reference sequence). V lost 4 bases and J 0 bases, leaving 6 bases between the germline ends. This CDR3 has 13 residues. The DNA for the CDR3 is TGCGCCAGCAGTGCCCAGGTGAACACTGAAGCTTTCTTT. Its translation: CASSAQVNTEAFF.

V gene TRBV12-2 combines with J gene TRBJ2-2; the table's D call, TRBD1, was not checked against the DNA. TRBV12-2 is a pseudogene segment. This CDR3 is 19 amino acids long. The CDR3 bases are TGTGCAAGTCGCTTAGTAGCTCATCCGGGACAGACGAACACCGGGGAGCTGTTTTTT. This translates into CASRLVAHPGQTNTGELFF.

The chain carries TRBV11-3 and TRBJ1-1, with D uncertain. Germline V lookup: CDR1 SGHNT, CDR2 YENEEA. Trimming left V 2 bases short and J 7 bases short, with 11 bases between. CDR3 length: 13 amino acids. CDR3 bases: TGTGCCAGCAGCTTATCGTTTCCGAATGAAGCTTTCTTT. This translates into CASSLSFPNEAFF.

The rearrangement links TRBV7-3 to TRBJ2-7; D is possibly TRBD1 or TRBD2 (6 bases each). Germline V gene lookup returns CDR1 SGHTA and CDR2 FQGTGA. V dropped 3 bases and J dropped 7 bases, with 10 bases sitting between them. The CDR3 has 12 amino acids. CDR3 nucleotide sequence: TGTGCCAGCAGCTTTGGGGGGCGAGAGCAGTACTTC. It specifies CASSFGGREQYF.

The chain has TRBV7-9 and TRBJ1-1, with unresolved D. CDR3 length: 13 residues. The germline gives CDR1 SEHNR, CDR2 FQNEAQ (reference sequence). The V end lost 5 bases, the J end lost 6 bases, and 13 bases lay between the germline ends. The CDR3 DNA reads TGTGCCAGCAGCCCTTCGGCATTTCCTGAAGCTTTCTTT. Translated, it gives CASSPSAFPEAFF.

This chain joins TRBV5-1 and TRBJ1-2, with D unclear. Between the trimmed V and J ends, which lost 1 base and 9 bases, there was a span of 13 bases. CDR3 length equals 13 residues. From germline, CDR1 is SGHRS and CDR2 YFSETQ. CDR3 nucleotides: TGCGCCAGCAGCTTGACCGACGGATTGAGCTACACCTTC. This gives the protein CASSLTDGLSYTF.

With regard to this clone: Other DNA sequences in the sample encode the same CDR3. The chain uses TRBV6-5 and TRBJ1-1; possible D gene TRBD1, 5 bases. CDR1 is MNHEY and CDR2 is SVGAGI in the germline V gene. CDR3 length: 11 amino acids. Trimming stripped 6 bases from V and 4 bases from J, with 6 bases between. The CDR3 sequence is CASSQGTEAFF. CDR3 sequence (DNA): TGTGCCAGCAGCCAGGGCACTGAAGCTTTCTTT.

This clone has only one observation. J is TRBJ2-2 and V is TRBV9; D call uncertain. The CDR3 sequence is 14 residues long. Trimming took off 4 bases at V and 1 base at J, with 8 bases between the two ends. In germline, CDR1 is SGDLS, CDR2 YYNGEE. This CDR3 reads CASSFLLNTGELFF. The DNA for the CDR3 is TGTGCCAGCAGCTTTCTCTTGAACACCGGGGAGCTGTTTTTT.